This T cell receptor beta chain was sequenced for a study of blood T cells in healthy people across ages. The CDR3 length is 14 residues. Germline V gene data show CDR1 as SEHNR and CDR2 as FQNEAQ (reference sequence). The ends were cut back, 3 bases at V and 8 bases at J, with 16 bases in the middle. Drawn from each donor were approximately 9.2 milliliters of peripheral blood. Sample-barcoded 5' priming and a J-beta primer mix drove a second PCR of about 6 to 12 cycles. With 12 random nucleotides, a template-switch adaptor tagged each individual cDNA molecule. Via MiXCR, TCRdb re-called the 5' RACE reads, giving one row per CDR3 protein. The sample has about 690,000 distinct CDR3 sequences, about 43% seen once; the top ten hold about 32%.

V usage is TRBV7-9 and J usage is TRBJ2-5; D perhaps matches TRBD1 (5 bases). The sequence came from an elderly man in good health. The sequenced sample consisted of blood. CDR3 protein: CASSFGRDTNTQYF. In DNA form, the CDR3 reads TGTGCCAGCAGCTTCGGCAGGGATACAAATACCCAGTACTTC. The full variable domain, its missing parts supplied by reference TRBV7-9 and TRBJ2-5, is DTGVSQNPRHKITKRGQNVTFRCDPISEHNRLYWYRQTLGQGPEFLTYFQNEAQLEKSRLLSDRFSAERPKGSFSTLEIQRTEQGDSAMYLCASSFGRDTNTQYFGPGTRLLVL.